This note documents a single T cell receptor (beta chain) sequence. The CDR3 is 16 amino acids. CDR1 and CDR2 (germline): DFQATT, SNEGSKA (reference sequence). TCRdb reprocessed the 5' RACE reads and keeps a single row for each CDR3 protein, giving no DNA. The sample table sets out 150,000 or so distinct CDR3 sequences. The sample originates from a study of T cells expressing NK-cell markers. The chain joins TRBV20-1 to TRBJ2-3; TCRdb lists TRBD1, though no DNA is available to test this call. This TCR was recovered from a woman between 18 and 69 years old in good health. Sequencing was carried out using blood T cells: a sorted CD56 or NKG2C T cell subset, CD4+ or CD8+ T cells, or bulk PBMC T cells (not recorded which). CDR3 sequence: CSAPRKGGASQDTQYF.